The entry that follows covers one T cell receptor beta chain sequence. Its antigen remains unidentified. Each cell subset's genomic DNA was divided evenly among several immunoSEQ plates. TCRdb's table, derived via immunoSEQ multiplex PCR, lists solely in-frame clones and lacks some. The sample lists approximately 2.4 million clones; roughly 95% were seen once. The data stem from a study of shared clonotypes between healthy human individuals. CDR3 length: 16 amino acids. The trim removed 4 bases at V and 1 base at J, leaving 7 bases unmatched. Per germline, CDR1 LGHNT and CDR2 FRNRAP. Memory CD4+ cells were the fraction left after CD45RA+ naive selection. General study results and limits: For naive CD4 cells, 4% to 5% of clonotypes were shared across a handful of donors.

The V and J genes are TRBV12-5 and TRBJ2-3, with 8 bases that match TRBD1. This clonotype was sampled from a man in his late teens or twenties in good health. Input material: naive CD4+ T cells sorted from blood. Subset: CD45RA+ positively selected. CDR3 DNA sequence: TGTGCTAGTGGTTCCAACGCGACAGGGGGCACAGATACGCAGTATTTT. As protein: CASGSNATGGTDTQYF.